This T cell receptor (beta chain) stems from a study of cytomegalovirus exposure and HLA in healthy donors. About this clone: Its specificity is unknown.

In the PCR, 60 Vbeta and 13 Jbeta primers were used. Produced via immunoSEQ multiplex PCR; TCRdb's table is partial and in-frame only. This sample has 200,000 to 250,000 clones; over 65% occur once, and the top ten carry roughly 2.5%. The CDR3 length is 13 residues. Germline CDR1 reads GTSNPN; CDR2 reads SVGIG (reference sequence). Between the trimmed V and J ends, which lost 2 bases and 12 bases, there was a span of 14 bases. Notes on the study in general: What a later analysis showed was that several of the most significant clusters appeared linked to common viral pathogens. Based on reports, TCR beta sequences accurately predicted HLA-A and HLA-B alleles for most subjects.

The receptor comes from an older woman in good health and CMV-seropositive. This chain uses TRBV30 with TRBJ1-6; D might be TRBD1 (5 bases). Sequencing was done on a sample of PBMCs. As DNA, the CDR3 is TGTGCCTGGAGTCGCCAGGGCCTTCAACCCCTCCACTTT. Encoded protein: CAWSRQGLQPLHF.